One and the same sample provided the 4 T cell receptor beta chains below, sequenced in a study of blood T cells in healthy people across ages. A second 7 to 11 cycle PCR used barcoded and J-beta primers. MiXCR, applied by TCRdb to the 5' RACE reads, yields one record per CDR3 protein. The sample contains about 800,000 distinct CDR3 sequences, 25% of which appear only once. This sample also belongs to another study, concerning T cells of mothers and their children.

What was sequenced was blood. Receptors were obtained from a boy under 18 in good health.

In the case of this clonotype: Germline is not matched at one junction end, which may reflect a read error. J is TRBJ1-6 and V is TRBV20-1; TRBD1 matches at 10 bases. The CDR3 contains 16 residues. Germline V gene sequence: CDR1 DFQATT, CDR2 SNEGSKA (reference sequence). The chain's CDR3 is CGARALRDRGNSPLHF. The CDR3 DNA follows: TGCGGTGCTAGAGCCCTCAGGGACAGGGGTAATTCACCCCTCCACTTT.

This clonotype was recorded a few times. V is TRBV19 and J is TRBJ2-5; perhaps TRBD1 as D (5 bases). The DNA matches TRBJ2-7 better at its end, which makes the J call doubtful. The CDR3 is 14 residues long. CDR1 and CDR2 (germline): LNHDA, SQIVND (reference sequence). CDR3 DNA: TGTGCCAGTAGTATCTGGTTTAGGGGTTACGAGCAGTACTTC. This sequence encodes CASSIWFRGYEQYF.

Here the CDR3 DNA reads TGCGCCAGCAGCTTGGGCTTATCGCGGGAGGGCCCCTACGAGCAGTACTTC. It yields the protein CASSLGLSREGPYEQYF. The genes are TRBV5-1 and TRBJ2-7; TRBD2 agrees at 9 bases. The germline gives CDR1 SGHRS, CDR2 YFSETQ. V shed 0 bases, J shed 2 bases, and the junction held 9 bases outside the gene matches. This CDR3 comprises 17 residues.

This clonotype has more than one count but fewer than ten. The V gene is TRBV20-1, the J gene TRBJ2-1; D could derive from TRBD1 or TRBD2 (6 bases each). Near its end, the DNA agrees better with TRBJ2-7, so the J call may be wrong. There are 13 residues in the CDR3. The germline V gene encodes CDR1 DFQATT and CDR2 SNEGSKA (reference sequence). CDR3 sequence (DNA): TGCAGTGCTAGTCGACCGGGGGCGAAGGAGCAGTACTTC. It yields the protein CSASRPGAKEQYF.